These 27 T cell receptor beta chains came from one sample sequenced in a study of cytomegalovirus exposure and HLA in healthy donors. PCR was performed using 60 Vbeta and 13 Jbeta primers. Only in-frame clones appear in the TCRdb table, and some are missing; sequencing was by immunoSEQ multiplex PCR. The sample records some 190,000 clones, 77% being singletons. The sequencing sample was made of PBMCs. Source of these receptors: a man between 18 and 29 years old in good health and CMV-seronegative.

The V gene is TRBV13, the J gene TRBJ2-7; D remains unclear. Trimming removed 0 bases at V and 9 bases at J, with 6 bases between. CDR3 length: 11 amino acids. Per germline, CDR1 PRHDT and CDR2 FYEKMQ (reference sequence). Here the CDR3 reads CASSLGAWQYF. The CDR3 region has the DNA TGTGCCAGCAGCTTAGGGGCCTGGCAGTACTTC.

This clone was seen once. The chain links TRBV30 to TRBJ2-5, with D maybe TRBD2 (6 bases). V lost 3 bases, J lost 0 bases, and 14 bases lay in between. The CDR3 is made up of 15 amino acids. Germline CDR1 is GTSNPN and CDR2 is SVGIG (reference sequence). CDR3 amino acids: CAWRWGLPYQETQYF. As DNA, the CDR3 is TGTGCCTGGAGATGGGGACTGCCGTACCAAGAGACCCAGTACTTC.

The chain combines TRBV11-3 with TRBJ2-7, with 11 bases identical to TRBD2. CDR3 length: 16 residues. Germline loops: CDR1 SGHNT, CDR2 YENEEA. Trimming removed 6 bases from V and 6 bases from J; junction bases left unmatched: 13. DNA for the CDR3: TGTGCCAGCAGATCCTCTAGCGGGAGGTCCCACCGCGAGCAGTACTTC. Its translation is CASRSSSGRSHREQYF.

The chain couples TRBV4-2 to TRBJ2-1, with TRBD2 matching over 9 bases. Germline V CDR1 and CDR2: LGHNA, YNFKEQ. The V segment lost 1 base and the J segment 3 bases; nucleotides outside the gene matches: 13. There are 19 residues in the CDR3. CDR3 loop: CASSQVHRTSARGYNEQFF. The CDR3 DNA is TGTGCCAGCAGCCAAGTCCACCGGACTAGCGCGAGGGGCTACAATGAGCAGTTCTTC.

A few counts support this clone. The chain has TRBV6-4 and TRBJ1-2; the D is unclear. V shed 0 bases and J shed 0 bases, with 14 bases lying between them. The CDR3 is made up of 17 amino acids. The germline gives CDR1 MRHNA, CDR2 SNTAGT. The CDR3 DNA is TGTGCCAGCAGTGACTCGAAACCCGGGAGATCTAACTATGGCTACACCTTC. Translated: CASSDSKPGRSNYGYTF.

This clone has only one observation. J is TRBJ2-5 and V is TRBV27, with a possible D match to TRBD1 (6 bases). Near its end, the DNA agrees better with TRBJ2-7, so the J call may be wrong. Germline lookup yields CDR1 MNHEY and CDR2 SMNVEV (reference sequence). The CDR3 runs 14 residues. The CDR3 here is CASSLQGSYYEQYF. CDR3 DNA: TGTGCCAGCAGTTTACAGGGGTCGTATTACGAGCAGTACTTC.

The chain links TRBV7-2 to TRBJ2-7; 12 bases are a match to TRBD2. This CDR3 is 15 amino acids long. The J segment lost 4 bases and the V segment lost 5 bases, leaving 6 bases of the junction unmatched. Germline V gives CDR1 SGHTA, CDR2 FQGNSA. The CDR3 sequence: CASSPLAGGMYEQYF. For the CDR3, the DNA is TGTGCCAGCAGCCCACTAGCGGGGGGAATGTACGAGCAGTACTTC. The full variable domain, completed using reference TRBV7-2 and TRBJ2-7, is GAGVSQSPSNKVTEKGKDVELRCDPISGHTALYWYRQSLGQGLEFLIYFQGNSAPDKSGLPSDRFSAERTGGSVSTLTIQRTQQEDSAVYLCASSPLAGGMYEQYFGPGTRLTVT.

This clone was counted once. CDR3 bases: TGTGCCAGCAGCGTAGGGAATAGCGGCTCCTACGAGCAGTACTTC. It specifies CASSVGNSGSYEQYF. The chain is built from TRBV9 and TRBJ2-7, with TRBD2 as a possible D gene (6 bases). In germline, CDR1 is SGDLS, CDR2 YYNGEE. With 0 bases removed from V and 0 bases from J, the gap between germline ends came to 10 bases. This CDR3 has 15 amino acids.

The chain combines TRBV2 with TRBJ1-1, with D uncertain. This CDR3 has 11 amino acids. The V end lost 8 bases, the J end lost 5 bases, and 9 bases lay between the germline ends. CDR1 and CDR2 from the germline V gene are SNHLY and FYNNEI. CDR3 sequence (DNA): TGTGCCAGCGGTATCGGTACTGAAGCTTTCTTT. It specifies CASGIGTEAFF.

V gene TRBV21-1 combines with J gene TRBJ2-5; TRBD1, the table's D call, lacks a check against the DNA. TRBV21-1 is annotated as a pseudogene. The CDR3 length is 17 residues. CDR3 DNA: TGTGCCAGCAGCAAAGCTGGCAACCTTCAGGGGGCTGAGACCCAGTACTTC. Translated, it gives CASSKAGNLQGAETQYF.

The chain links TRBV7-2 to TRBJ2-3; TRBD1 agrees at 9 bases. Per the germline V gene, CDR1 is SGHTA and CDR2 is FQGNSA. The V gene end was trimmed by 5 bases and the J gene end by 4 bases; junction bases not matched to a gene: 10. This CDR3 has 16 residues. This CDR3 reads CASSLLTGGLADTQYF. The CDR3 DNA sequence: TGTGCCAGCAGCCTCCTGACAGGGGGTTTAGCAGATACGCAGTATTTT.

This clone was seen only a few times. The junction does not match germline at one end; this may be a read error. This chain links TRBV7-7 with TRBJ1-4; the D gene is possibly TRBD1 (5 bases). Germline V gene sequence: CDR1 SSHAT, CDR2 FNYEAQ (reference sequence). CDR3 size: 14 residues. The CDR3 sequence is CASSASGTNEKLFF. The CDR3 bases are TGTGCTAGCAGCGCGTCAGGGACTAATGAAAAACTGTTTTTT.

This clone has more than one count but fewer than ten. The rearrangement uses TRBV11-3 and TRBJ2-1, with 11 bases that match TRBD2. The CDR3 totals 15 residues. V lost 4 bases to trimming and J lost 1 base; unmatched junction nucleotides: 0. CDR1 SGHNT and CDR2 YENEEA come from the germline V gene. For the CDR3, the DNA is TGTGCCAGCAGCTCTAGCGGGAGGTCCTACAATGAGCAGTTCTTC. It translates to CASSSSGRSYNEQFF.

The CDR3 here is CASSYWGTGGEAFF. CDR3 in DNA: TGTGCCAGCAGTTACTGGGGGACAGGGGGTGAAGCTTTCTTT. The chain joins TRBV6-5 to TRBJ1-1; 11 positions match TRBD1. CDR1 and CDR2 from the germline V gene are MNHEY and SVGAGI. After removal of 1 base from V and 7 bases from J, the junction contained 2 bases not matched to a gene. This CDR3 is built from 14 residues.

The rearrangement uses TRBV10-3 and TRBJ2-7; TRBD2 agrees at 8 bases. This CDR3 spans 14 amino acids. J gave up 4 bases and V 3 bases, and 5 bases lay outside the gene matches. Looked up from germline, CDR1 is ENHRY and CDR2 is SYGVKD. The CDR3 here is CAISDKREKYEQYF. In DNA, the CDR3 is TGTGCCATCAGTGACAAGCGGGAGAAGTACGAGCAGTACTTC.

This clone was found once. The chain joins TRBV6-5 to TRBJ2-3; possible D gene TRBD2, 6 bases. Looked up from germline, CDR1 is MNHEY and CDR2 is SVGAGI. Trimming removed 6 bases at V and 0 bases at J, with 10 bases between. This CDR3 has 14 residues. CDR3 DNA: TGTGCCAGCAGCAGACTAGGAAGCACAGATACGCAGTATTTT. Residues: CASSRLGSTDTQYF.

The J gene is TRBJ1-2, the V gene TRBV7-9, with D tentatively TRBD1 (6 bases). V shed 5 bases and J shed 2 bases, with 15 bases lying between them. The CDR3 loop spans 15 amino acids. The germline V gene has CDR1 SEHNR and CDR2 FQNEAQ (reference sequence). In nucleotides, the CDR3 is TGTGCCAGCAGCCGCCCAGGACAGACCAACTATGGCTACACCTTC. As protein: CASSRPGQTNYGYTF.

The chain joins TRBV11-3 to TRBJ1-1; D not resolved. The CDR3 covers 16 residues. V lost 1 base and J lost 0, with 12 bases in between. Per germline, CDR1 SGHNT and CDR2 YENEEA. The CDR3 loop reads CASSLAGSSLNTEAFF. The CDR3 nucleotides are TGTGCCAGCAGCTTAGCCGGGTCCTCGTTGAACACTGAAGCTTTCTTT.

The chain has TRBV4-3 and TRBJ1-4; TRBD1 matches at 7 bases. Trimming removed 2 bases from V and 0 bases from J; junction bases left unmatched: 9. Germline CDR1 and CDR2: LGHNA and YSLEER. The CDR3 is 18 amino acids. CDR3 protein: CASSQHTGAIATNEKLFF. Here the CDR3 DNA reads TGCGCCAGCAGCCAACATACAGGGGCCATAGCAACTAATGAAAAACTGTTTTTT.

A single count supports this clone. The CDR3 spells CASSIARGGDTQYF. CDR3 nucleotide sequence: TGTGCCAGTAGTATTGCCCGGGGGGGAGATACGCAGTATTTT. The chain couples TRBV19 to TRBJ2-3, with TRBD2 identical over 8 bases. V lost 3 bases, J lost 5 bases, and 4 bases stayed unmatched. Germline-derived CDR1 and CDR2 are LNHDA and SQIVND (reference sequence). This CDR3 has 14 amino acids.

There are a few counts of this clone. This chain joins TRBV7-6 and TRBJ2-3, with TRBD1 matching 8 bases. CDR1 and CDR2 from the germline V gene are SGHVS and FNYEAQ. The CDR3 extends over 15 amino acids. V shed 5 bases and J 6 bases; nucleotides not matched to a gene: 10. CDR3 amino acids: CASSGRTGRLDTQYF. CDR3 in DNA: TGTGCCAGCAGCGGACGGACAGGGAGGCTCGATACGCAGTATTTT.

J is TRBJ2-1 and V is TRBV9, with a possible D match to TRBD1 (5 bases). This CDR3 is built from 14 residues. Trimming took 1 base from V and 5 from J, leaving 10 bases between them. Germline CDR1 SGDLS, CDR2 YYNGEE. This CDR3 is CASSVRQGNNEQFF. The CDR3 nucleotides are TGTGCCAGCAGCGTACGGCAGGGTAACAATGAGCAGTTCTTC. The full variable domain, in which reference TRBV9 and TRBJ2-1 provide the parts outside the CDR3, is DSGVTQTPKHLITATGQRVTLRCSPRSGDLSVYWYQQSLDQGLQFLIQYYNGEERAKGNILERFSAQQFPDLHSELNLSSLELGDSALYFCASSVRQGNNEQFFGPGTRLTVL.

This clone was observed a handful of times. This sequence joins TRBV4-3 and TRBJ2-1; D uncertain. The CDR3 has 16 amino acids. Germline values: CDR1 LGHNA, CDR2 YSLEER. V dropped 0 bases and J dropped 4 bases, with 13 bases sitting between them. CDR3 protein: CASSQDLGGAYNEQFF. The CDR3 DNA reads TGCGCCAGCAGCCAAGACCTTGGCGGTGCTTACAATGAGCAGTTCTTC.

This chain joins TRBV4-3 and TRBJ2-7; 7 nucleotides agree with TRBD1. Per the germline V gene, CDR1 is LGHNA and CDR2 is YSLEER. The CDR3 extends over 15 amino acids. After removal of 0 bases from V and 3 bases from J, the junction contained 5 bases not matched to a gene. CDR3 protein: CASSQDRGQNYEQYF. CDR3 in DNA: TGCGCCAGCAGCCAAGATCGGGGACAGAACTACGAGCAGTACTTC.

The V call is TRBV29-1, the J call TRBJ1-1; possibly TRBD1 for D (5 bases). Between the trimmed V and J ends, which lost 4 bases and 0 bases, there was a span of 12 bases. Germline V gene lookup returns CDR1 SQVTM and CDR2 ANQGSEA. There are 14 residues in the CDR3. CDR3 sequence: CSVAIMTVNTEAFF. The CDR3 DNA follows: TGCAGCGTTGCGATTATGACAGTGAACACTGAAGCTTTCTTT.

The genes are TRBV6-5 and TRBJ1-6; 7 bases map to TRBD1. From germline, CDR1 is MNHEY and CDR2 SVGAGI. The CDR3 is 14 amino acids. With 5 bases clipped from V and 7 bases from J, the junction kept 5 bases outside the gene matches. The CDR3 DNA sequence: TGTGCCAGCAGTCGACAGGGTTGGAATTCACCCCTCCACTTT. Its protein is CASSRQGWNSPLHF.

The CDR3: CASSDLTRQPQHF. The CDR3, as DNA: TGTGCCAGCAGTGATCTTACGAGGCAGCCCCAGCATTTT. V gene TRBV6-1 combines with J gene TRBJ1-5; D is undetermined. V was pared by 3 bases and J by 7 bases, with 10 bases between. Germline lookup yields CDR1 MNHNS and CDR2 SASEGT. This CDR3 region has 13 residues.